This T cell receptor (beta chain) comes out of a study of T cells in Graves' hyperthyroidism and ophthalmopathy. This clonotype was picked up many times. From RNA transcripts, TCR beta CDR3 regions were amplified. HTBI primers were employed in a first-round RT-PCR of the TCR CDR3. TCRdb called the multiplex PCR reads again in MiXCR, with one record for every CDR3 protein. The data contain roughly 350,000 distinct CDR3 sequences, about 14% of them singletons. The V segment lost 6 bases and the J segment 3 bases; nucleotides outside the gene matches: 16. The germline gives CDR1 SGHDT, CDR2 YYEEEE. CDR3 length equals 18 residues. Active moderate-to-severe ophthalmopathy, Clinical Activity Score at least 3, NOSPECS at least 4, under 3 months' duration. It was uncontrolled infection, other autoimmune disease, pregnancy or lactation that excluded patients.

Sequenced sample: blood. This TCR came from a woman in her twenties or thirties with Graves' ophthalmopathy. The chain joins TRBV5-6 to TRBJ2-1; 9 nucleotides match TRBD2. The CDR3 coding sequence is TGTGCCAGCACCCAGGTATTCTTTAGAGCGGGGGGCTACAATGAGCAGTTCTTC. Encoded protein: CASTQVFFRAGGYNEQFF.